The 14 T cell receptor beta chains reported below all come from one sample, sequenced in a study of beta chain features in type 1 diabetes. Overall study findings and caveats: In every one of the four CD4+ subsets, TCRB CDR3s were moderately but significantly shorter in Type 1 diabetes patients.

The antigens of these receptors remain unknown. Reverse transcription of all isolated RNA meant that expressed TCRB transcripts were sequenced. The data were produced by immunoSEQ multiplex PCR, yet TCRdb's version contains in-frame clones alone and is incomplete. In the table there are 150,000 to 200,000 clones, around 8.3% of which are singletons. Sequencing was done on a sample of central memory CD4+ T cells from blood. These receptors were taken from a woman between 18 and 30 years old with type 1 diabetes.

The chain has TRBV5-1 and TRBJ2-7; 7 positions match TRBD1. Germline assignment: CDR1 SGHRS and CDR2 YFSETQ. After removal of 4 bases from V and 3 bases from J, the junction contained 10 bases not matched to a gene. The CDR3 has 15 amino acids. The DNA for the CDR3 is TGCGCCAGCAGCCTCGGACAGGTTGGAATCTACGAGCAGTACTTC. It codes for CASSLGQVGIYEQYF.

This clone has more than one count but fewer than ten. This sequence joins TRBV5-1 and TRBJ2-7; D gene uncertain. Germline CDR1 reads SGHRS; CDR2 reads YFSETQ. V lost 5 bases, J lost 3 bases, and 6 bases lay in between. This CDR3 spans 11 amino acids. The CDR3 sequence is CASRELYEQYF. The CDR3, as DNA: TGCGCCAGCAGAGAGCTCTACGAGCAGTACTTC.

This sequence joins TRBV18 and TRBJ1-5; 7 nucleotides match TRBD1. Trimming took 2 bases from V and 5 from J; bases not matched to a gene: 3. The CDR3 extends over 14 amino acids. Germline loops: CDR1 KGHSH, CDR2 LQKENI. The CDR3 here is CASSPRDRDQPQHF. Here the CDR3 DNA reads TGTGCCAGCTCACCAAGGGACAGAGATCAGCCCCAGCATTTT.

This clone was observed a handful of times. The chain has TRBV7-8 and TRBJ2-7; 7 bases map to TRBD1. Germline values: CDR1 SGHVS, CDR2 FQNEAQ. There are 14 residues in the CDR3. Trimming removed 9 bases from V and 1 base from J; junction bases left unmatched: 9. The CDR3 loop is CASSKGAISYEQYF. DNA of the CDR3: TGTGCCAGTTCCAAGGGGGCCATTTCCTACGAGCAGTACTTC.

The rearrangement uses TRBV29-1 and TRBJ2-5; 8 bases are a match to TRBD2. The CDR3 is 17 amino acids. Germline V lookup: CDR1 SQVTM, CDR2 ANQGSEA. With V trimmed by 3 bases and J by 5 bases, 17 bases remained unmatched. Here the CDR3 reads CSVEGGVGRGIGETQYF. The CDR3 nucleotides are TGCAGCGTTGAGGGGGGGGTCGGGAGGGGGATCGGTGAGACCCAGTACTTC.

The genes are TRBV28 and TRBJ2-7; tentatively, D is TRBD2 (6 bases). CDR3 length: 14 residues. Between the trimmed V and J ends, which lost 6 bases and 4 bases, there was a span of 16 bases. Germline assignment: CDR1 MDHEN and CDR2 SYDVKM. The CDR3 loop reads CASSAGQFPYEQYF. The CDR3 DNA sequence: TGTGCCAGCAGCGCGGGGCAGTTCCCTTACGAGCAGTACTTC.

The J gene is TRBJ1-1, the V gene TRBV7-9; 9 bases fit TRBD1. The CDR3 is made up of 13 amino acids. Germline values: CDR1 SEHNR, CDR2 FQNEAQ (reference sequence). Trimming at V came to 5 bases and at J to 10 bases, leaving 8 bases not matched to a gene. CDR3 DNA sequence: TGTGCCAGCAGCCAAAACCCGGACAGGGGAGCTTTCTTT. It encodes CASSQNPDRGAFF.

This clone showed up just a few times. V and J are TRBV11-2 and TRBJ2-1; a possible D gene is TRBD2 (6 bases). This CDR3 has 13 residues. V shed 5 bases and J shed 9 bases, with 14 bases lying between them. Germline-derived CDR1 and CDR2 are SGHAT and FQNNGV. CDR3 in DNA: TGTGCCAGCAGCCCACAACTGGGGGGTGAGCAGTTCTTC. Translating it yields CASSPQLGGEQFF.

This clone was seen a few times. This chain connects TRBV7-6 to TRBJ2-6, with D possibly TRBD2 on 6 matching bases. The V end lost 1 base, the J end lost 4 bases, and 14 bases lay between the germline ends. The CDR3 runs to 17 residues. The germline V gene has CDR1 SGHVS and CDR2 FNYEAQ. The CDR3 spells CASSLGASALGANVLTF. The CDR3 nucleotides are TGTGCCAGCAGCTTAGGGGCTAGCGCGCTGGGGGCCAACGTCCTGACTTTC.

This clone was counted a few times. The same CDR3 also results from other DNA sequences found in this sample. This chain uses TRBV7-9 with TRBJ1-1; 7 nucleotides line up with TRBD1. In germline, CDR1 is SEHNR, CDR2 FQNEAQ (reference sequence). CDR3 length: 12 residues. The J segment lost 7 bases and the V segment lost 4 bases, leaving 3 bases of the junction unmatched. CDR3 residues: CASSYQGGEAFF. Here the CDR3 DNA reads TGTGCCAGCAGCTATCAGGGGGGTGAAGCTTTCTTT.

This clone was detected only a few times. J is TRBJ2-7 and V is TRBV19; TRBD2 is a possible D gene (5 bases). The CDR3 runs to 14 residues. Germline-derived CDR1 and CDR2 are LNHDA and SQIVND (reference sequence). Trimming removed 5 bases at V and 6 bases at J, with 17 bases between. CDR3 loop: CASSSQDSLGEQYF. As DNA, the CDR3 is TGTGCCAGTAGTTCTCAGGACTCCCTGGGCGAGCAGTACTTC. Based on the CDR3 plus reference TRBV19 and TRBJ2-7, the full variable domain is DGGITQSPKYLFRKEGQNVTLSCEQNLNHDAMYWYRQDPGQGLRLIYYSQIVNDFQKGDIAEGYSVSREKKESFPLTVTSAQKNPTAFYLCASSSQDSLGEQYFGPGTRLTVT.

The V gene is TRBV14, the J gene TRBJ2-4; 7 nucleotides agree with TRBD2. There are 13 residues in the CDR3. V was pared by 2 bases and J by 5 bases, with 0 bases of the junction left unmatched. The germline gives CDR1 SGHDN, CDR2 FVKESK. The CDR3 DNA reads TGTGCCAGCAGCCAACTAGCGGAAAACATTCAGTACTTC. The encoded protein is CASSQLAENIQYF.

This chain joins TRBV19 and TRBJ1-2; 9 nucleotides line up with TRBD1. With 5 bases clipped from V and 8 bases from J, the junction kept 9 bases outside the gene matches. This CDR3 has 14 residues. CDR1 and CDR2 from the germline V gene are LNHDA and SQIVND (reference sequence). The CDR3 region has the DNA TGTGCCAGTAGTCTCCCTGGGACAGGGAGCGGCTACACCTTC. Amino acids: CASSLPGTGSGYTF.

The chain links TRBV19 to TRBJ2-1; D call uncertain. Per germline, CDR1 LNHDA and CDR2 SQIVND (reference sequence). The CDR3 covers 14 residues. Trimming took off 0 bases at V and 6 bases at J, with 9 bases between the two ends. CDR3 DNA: TGTGCCAGTAGTATAGATAATACCGGCAATGAGCAGTTCTTC. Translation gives CASSIDNTGNEQFF.